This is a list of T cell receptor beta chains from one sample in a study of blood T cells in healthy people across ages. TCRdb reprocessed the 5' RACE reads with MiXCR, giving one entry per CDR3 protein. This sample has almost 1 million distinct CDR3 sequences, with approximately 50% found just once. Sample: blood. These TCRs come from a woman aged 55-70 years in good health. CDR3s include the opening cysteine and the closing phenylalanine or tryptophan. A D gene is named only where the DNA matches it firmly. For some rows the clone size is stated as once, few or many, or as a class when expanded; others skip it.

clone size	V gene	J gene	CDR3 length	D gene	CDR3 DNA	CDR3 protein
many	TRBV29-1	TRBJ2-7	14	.	TGCAGCGTTGAAGCGGCGCGGGGTCGGGGCGAGCAGTACTTC	CSVEAARGRGEQYF
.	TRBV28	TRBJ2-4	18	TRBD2	TGTGCCAGCAGTCTAGCGGGAGTTCTGCGATTAGCCAAAAACATTCAGTACTTC	CASSLAGVLRLAKNIQYF
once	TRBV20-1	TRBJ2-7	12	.	TGCAGTGCTCGGGCAGTAGCCTACGAGCAGTACTTC	CSARAVAYEQYF
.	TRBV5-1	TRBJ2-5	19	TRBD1	TGCGCCAGCAGCTTTTCAGGAAGACCGGGACAGGGGGACCAAGAGACCCAGTACTTC	CASSFSGRPGQGDQETQYF
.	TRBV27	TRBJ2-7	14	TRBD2	TGTGCCAGCAGTTGGGCTAGCGGAGATTACGAGCAGTACTTC	CASSWASGDYEQYF
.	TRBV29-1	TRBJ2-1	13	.	TGCAGCGCCGCGGGACGCTACCTACTTGAGCAGTTCTTC	CSAAGRYLLEQFF
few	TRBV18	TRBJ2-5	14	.	TGTGCCAGCTCAACACCGGGGACCTGGGAGACCCAGTACTTC	CASSTPGTWETQYF
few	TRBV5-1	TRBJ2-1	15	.	TGCGCCAGCAGCTTGTCCGGGAGGGGACAGCATGAGCAGTTCTTC	CASSLSGRGQHEQFF
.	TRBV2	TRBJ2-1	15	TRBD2	TGTGCCAGCAGTGAGGAGGCTAGCGGGACTAATGAGCAGTTCTTC	CASSEEASGTNEQFF
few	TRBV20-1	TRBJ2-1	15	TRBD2	TGCAGTGCTAGTGAGACTAGCGGGGCTTACAATGAGCAGTTCTTC	CSASETSGAYNEQFF
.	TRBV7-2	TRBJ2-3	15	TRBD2	TGTGCCAGCAGCCGTATTAGCGGGAAGACAGATACGCAGTATTTT	CASSRISGKTDTQYF
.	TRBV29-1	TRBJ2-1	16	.	TGCAGCGTTGAAGATCAGAGAGGGTACTTTGGAAATGAGCAGTTCTTC	CSVEDQRGYFGNEQFF
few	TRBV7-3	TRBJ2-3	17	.	TGTGCCAGCAGAGCTGAGACAGCAGTCCCTAGCACAGATACGCAGTATTTT	CASRAETAVPSTDTQYF
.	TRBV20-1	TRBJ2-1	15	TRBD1	TGCAGTGCTAGTGTTTTTGGGACAGCCTACAATGAGCAGTTCTTC	CSASVFGTAYNEQFF
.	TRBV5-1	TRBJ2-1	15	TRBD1	TGCGCCAGCAGTTATACAGGGGATACTTACAATGAGCAGTTCTTC	CASSYTGDTYNEQFF
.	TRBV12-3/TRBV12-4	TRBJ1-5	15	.	TGTGCCAGCAGTTTTAAGACAGAGAGCAATCAGCCCCAGCATTTT	CASSFKTESNQPQHF
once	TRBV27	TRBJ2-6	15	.	TGTGCCAGCACCCAGACAGCCTCTGGGGCCAACGTCCTGACTTTC	CASTQTASGANVLTF
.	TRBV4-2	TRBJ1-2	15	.	TGTGCCAGCAGCCCGTCCCAGGGGACGGACTATGGCTACACCTTC	CASSPSQGTDYGYTF
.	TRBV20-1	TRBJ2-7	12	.	TGCAGTGCCACAACGGGAGTGGGCGAGCAGTACTTC	CSATTGVGEQYF
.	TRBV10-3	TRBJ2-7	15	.	TGTGCCATCAGTGACCAACAGGGACGAGTGAACGAGCAGTACTTC	CAISDQQGRVNEQYF
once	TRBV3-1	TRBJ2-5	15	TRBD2	TGTGCCGCCCGAGCGGGAAACTTCTGGGGACAGACCCAGTACTTC	CAARAGNFWGQTQYF
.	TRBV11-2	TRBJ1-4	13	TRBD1	TGTGCCAGCAGCATAAGGGACAGCGAAGAACTGTTTTTT	CASSIRDSEELFF
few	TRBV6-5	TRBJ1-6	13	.	TGTGCCACCCGAAAAGGGGATAATTCACCCCTCCACTTT	CATRKGDNSPLHF
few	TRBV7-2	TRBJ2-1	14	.	TGTGCCAGCAGCTCAGAGGGGAGGATCGATGAGCAGTTCTTC	CASSSEGRIDEQFF
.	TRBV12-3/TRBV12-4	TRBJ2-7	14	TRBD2	TGTGCCAGCAGTTTCGGGGGGGCTGACTACGAGCAGTACTTC	CASSFGGADYEQYF
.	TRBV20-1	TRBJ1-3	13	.	TGCAGTGCTAGGCAAGCCTCTGGAAACACCATATATTTT	CSARQASGNTIYF
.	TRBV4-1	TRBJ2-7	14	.	TGCGCCAGCAGCCAAGATGTGGCCTCCTACGAGCAGTACTTC	CASSQDVASYEQYF
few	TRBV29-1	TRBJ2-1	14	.	TGCAGCGTTGAGTCCAGGGGCCTATACAATGAGCAGTTCTTC	CSVESRGLYNEQFF
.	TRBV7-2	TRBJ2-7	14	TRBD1	TGTGCCAGCAGCAGACAGGGGCCGACCTACGAGCAGTACTTC	CASSRQGPTYEQYF
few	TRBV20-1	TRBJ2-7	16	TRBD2	TGCAGTGCTAGACCTGGGAGGACTAGCGGGTCCTACGAGCAGTACTTC	CSARPGRTSGSYEQYF
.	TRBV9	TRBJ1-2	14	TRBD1	TGTGCCAGCAGCGTAGAGGACAGGGTGTTCAGCTACACCTTC	CASSVEDRVFSYTF
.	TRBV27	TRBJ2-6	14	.	TGTGCCAGCAGACCCCGGGCTGGGGCCAACGTCCTGACTTTC	CASRPRAGANVLTF
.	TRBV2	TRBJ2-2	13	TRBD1	TGTGCCAGCAGGGGACAGGGGATCGGGGAGCTGTTTTTT	CASRGQGIGELFF
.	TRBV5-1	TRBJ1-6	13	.	TGCGCCAGCAGCTCCCGAGGTGATTCACCCCTCCACTTT	CASSSRGDSPLHF
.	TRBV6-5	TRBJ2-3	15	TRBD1	TGTGCCAGCAGACCCAGACAGGGCGGAACAGATACGCAGTATTTT	CASRPRQGGTDTQYF
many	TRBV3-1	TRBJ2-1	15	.	TGTGCCAGCAGCCAGTCCGGAGGGAGGAGCAATGAGCAGTTCTTC	CASSQSGGRSNEQFF
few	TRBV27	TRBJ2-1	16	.	TGTGCCAGCAGTCCCCTGGGGCCGCGAACCTACAATGAGCAGTTCTTC	CASSPLGPRTYNEQFF
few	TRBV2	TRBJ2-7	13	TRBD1	TGTGCCACCAAGGACAGGGTCGGTCAGGAGCAGTACTTC	CATKDRVGQEQYF
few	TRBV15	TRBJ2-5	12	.	TGTGCCACCAGTGTTACTGGGGAGACCCAGTACTTC	CATSVTGETQYF
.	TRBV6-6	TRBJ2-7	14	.	TGTGCCAGCAGTTCACAGGGTGTTTCCTACGAGCAGTACTTC	CASSSQGVSYEQYF
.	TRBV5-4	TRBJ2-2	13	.	TGTGCCAGCAGGCAGAGGAACACCGGGGAGCTGTTTTTT	CASRQRNTGELFF
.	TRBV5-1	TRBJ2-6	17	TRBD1	TGCGCCAGCAGCGACGAGACAGGGAGTACCGGGGCCAACGTCCTGACTTTC	CASSDETGSTGANVLTF
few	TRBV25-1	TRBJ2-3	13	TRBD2	TGTGCCAGCACTTACACGGGACTATATACGCAGTATTTT	CASTYTGLYTQYF
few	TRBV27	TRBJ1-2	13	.	TGTGCCAGCAGTTTAGTCGTCGGCTATGGCTACACCTTC	CASSLVVGYGYTF
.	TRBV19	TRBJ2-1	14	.	TGTGCCAGTAGTATCGGCTACCGCTACAATGAGCAGTTCTTC	CASSIGYRYNEQFF
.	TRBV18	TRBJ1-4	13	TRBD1	TGTGCCAGCCGACAGGACAGGGATGAAAAACTGTTTTTT	CASRQDRDEKLFF
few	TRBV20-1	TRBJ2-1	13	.	TGCAGTGCTAGAGAACTCTTAGACAATGAGCAGTTCTTC	CSARELLDNEQFF